Listed below are T cell receptor beta chains from one sample, sequenced in a study of T-cell memory formation after mild COVID-19. MiXCR, applied by TCRdb to the 5' RACE reads, yields one record per CDR3 protein. This table has approximately 300,000 distinct CDR3 sequences, approximately 15% appearing once. The sequenced sample was PBMCs or a T cell subset sorted from them (not recorded which). The receptors originated from a man aged 18 to 30 who had mild COVID-19 (a few samples of this study predate the infection). Cell type and time point are not known. CDR3s include the opening cysteine and the closing phenylalanine or tryptophan. A D gene is named only where the DNA matches it firmly. Not all rows give a size; the values are once, few, many and, for expanded clones, a class.

size | length | D | J | V | DNA | CDR3
. | 15 | TRBD2 | TRBJ2-7 | TRBV9 | TGTGCCAGCAGCGTAGGTCTAGCGGGAGAGGGCGAGCAGTACTTC | CASSVGLAGEGEQYF
. | 17 | . | TRBJ2-3 | TRBV7-2 | TGTGCCAGCAGGGGGGCACGGGACGGCCTTTCTTCAGATACGCAGTATTTT | CASRGARDGLSSDTQYF
few | 12 | . | TRBJ2-3 | TRBV7-2 | TGTGCCAGCAGGGAACTTGCAGATACGCAGTATTTT | CASRELADTQYF
. | 14 | . | TRBJ2-1 | TRBV11-2 | TGTGCCAGCAGCTTAAGCCAGGGAAAGAATGAGCAGTTCTTC | CASSLSQGKNEQFF
. | 14 | . | TRBJ1-5 | TRBV15 | TGTGCCACCAGCATAACTGGACGTCAGCAGCCCCAGCATTTT | CATSITGRQQPQHF
few | 17 | TRBD1 | TRBJ1-3 | TRBV6-6 | TGTGCCACCGACCAGACAGGGCGAGTTTTCTCCGGAAACACCATATATTTT | CATDQTGRVFSGNTIYF
. | 16 | TRBD1 | TRBJ1-2 | TRBV11-2 | TGTGCCAGCAGCCGGCCACTGGGACAGGGCTCCTATGGCTACACCTTC | CASSRPLGQGSYGYTF
many | 14 | TRBD1 | TRBJ2-3 | TRBV5-1 | TGCGCCAGCAGGAGACAGGGAGGCACAGATACGCAGTATTTT | CASRRQGGTDTQYF
few | 12 | . | TRBJ2-2 | TRBV25-1 | TGTGCCAGGTCAGGTGCCCCCGGGGAGCTGTTTTTT | CARSGAPGELFF
. | 15 | . | TRBJ2-2 | TRBV5-1 | TGCGCCAGCAGCTTGGACAGGGTTATCACCGGGGAGCTGTTTTTT | CASSLDRVITGELFF
few | 14 | TRBD2 | TRBJ2-5 | TRBV6-5 | TGTGCCAGCAGTTACTCCGGGACTAGCGGCGCCGTGTACTTC | CASSYSGTSGAVYF
many | 15 | TRBD1 | TRBJ2-7 | TRBV6-5 | TGTGCCAGCAGCTGGTCGGGACAGGGGAAAGCAAAGCAGTACTTC | CASSWSGQGKAKQYF
. | 17 | TRBD1 | TRBJ1-2 | TRBV6-5 | TGTGCCAGCAGTCCAATTACAGGGGCCAGGGTCCAATATGGCTACACCTTC | CASSPITGARVQYGYTF
. | 16 | . | TRBJ2-3 | TRBV4-2 | TGTGCCAGCAGCCAAGCGGGGCTGCTAGGAGCAGATACGCAGTATTTT | CASSQAGLLGADTQYF
many | 15 | TRBD2 | TRBJ2-5 | TRBV20-1 | TGCAGTGCTAGCCCCATTAGCGGGGGGCGAGAGACCCAGTACTTC | CSASPISGGRETQYF
. | 12 | . | TRBJ1-2 | TRBV24-1 | TGTGCCACCAGTGATTTTCGGGGAGGCTACACCTTC | CATSDFRGGYTF
many | 12 | . | TRBJ1-2 | TRBV5-1 | TGCGCCACTAAACAGGGTGAGGAGGGCTACACCTTC | CATKQGEEGYTF
many | 14 | . | TRBJ1-4 | TRBV6-6 | TGTGCCAGCACTGCTGGCCTACGTAATGAAAAACTGTTTTTT | CASTAGLRNEKLFF
. | 15 | . | TRBJ2-4 | TRBV30 | TGTGCCTGGAGTCCGAAGGGGCTAGCCAAAAACATTCAGTACTTC | CAWSPKGLAKNIQYF
few | 15 | . | TRBJ1-2 | TRBV20-1 | TGCAGTGCGCCGATGGGGGGGCCACTGGGGAGGGGCTACACCTTC | CSAPMGGPLGRGYTF
. | 13 | TRBD1 | TRBJ2-7 | TRBV20-1 | TGCAGTGCTAGAAACAGGGGTACCTACGAGCAGTACTTC | CSARNRGTYEQYF
. | 12 | TRBD1 | TRBJ2-2 | TRBV2 | TGTGCCAGCGGGGACAGGGGTCCGGAGCTGTTTTTT | CASGDRGPELFF
few | 16 | . | TRBJ2-3 | TRBV7-9 | TGTGCCAGCAGCCTCGGGGTCTTAGATAGCACAGATACGCAGTATTTT | CASSLGVLDSTDTQYF
few | 15 | . | TRBJ1-2 | TRBV7-2 | TGTGCCAGCAGCTTAGAGCAGGGACGATCCTATGGCTACACCTTC | CASSLEQGRSYGYTF
few | 14 | TRBD1 | TRBJ2-7 | TRBV12-3/TRBV12-4 | TGTGCCAGCAGAAGCTATACAGGGGAGAGCGAGCAGTACTTC | CASRSYTGESEQYF
few | 15 | . | TRBJ2-2 | TRBV7-8 | TGTGCCAGCACCGACGACAGATCGAACACCGGGGAGCTGTTTTTT | CASTDDRSNTGELFF
. | 15 | TRBD1 | TRBJ2-1 | TRBV7-3 | TGTGACAGCAGCTTGGCAGGGGGCTCCTACAATGAGCAGTTCTTC | CDSSLAGGSYNEQFF
. | 16 | . | TRBJ1-6 | TRBV25-1 | TGTGCCAGCAGTGATCGTGACACCCCCTATAATTCACCCCTCCACTTT | CASSDRDTPYNSPLHF
few | 14 | . | TRBJ2-5 | TRBV11-3 | TGTGCCAGCAGCTTAGGTGCGGCCGGGGAGACCCAGTACTTC | CASSLGAAGETQYF
. | 14 | TRBD2 | TRBJ2-7 | TRBV29-1 | TGCAGCGTTGAACTAGCGGGGCGCTCCTACGAGCAGTACTTC | CSVELAGRSYEQYF
. | 13 | . | TRBJ2-3 | TRBV20-1 | TGCAGTGCCATCAAGAGGCTGACAGATACGCAGTATTTT | CSAIKRLTDTQYF
. | 13 | . | TRBJ1-5 | TRBV2 | TGTGCCAGCAGTGTACGGGACGCTCAGCCCCAGCATTTT | CASSVRDAQPQHF
. | 14 | . | TRBJ1-1 | TRBV20-1 | TGCAGTGCTAGAGATGTGGGGGCTTTAGCTGAAGCTTTCTTT | CSARDVGALAEAFF
many | 16 | TRBD2 | TRBJ2-1 | TRBV10-3 | TGTGCCATCAGTGATGAAGGCGGGGGAATCAACAATGAGCAGTTCTTC | CAISDEGGGINNEQFF
few | 14 | . | TRBJ2-7 | TRBV5-4 | TGTGCCAGCAGCTTGGCCTACAGTCCCTACGAGCAGTACTTC | CASSLAYSPYEQYF
. | 14 | . | TRBJ1-1 | TRBV12-3/TRBV12-4 | TGTGCCAGCAGTCGTGGAGACACTAACACTGAAGCTTTCTTT | CASSRGDTNTEAFF